Listed here are 25 T cell receptor beta chains from one sample, sequenced in a study of shared clonotypes between healthy human individuals. TCRdb's table, derived via immunoSEQ multiplex PCR, lists solely in-frame clones and lacks some. The sample lists 1.5 million to 2.5 million clones; around 96% were seen once. CD45RO-negative CD8 cells positively selected for CCR7 made up the naive population, which excluded terminally differentiated effector memory CD45RA+ cells. The specimen was naive CD8+ T cells sorted from blood. Receptors were obtained from a man younger than 30 in good health.

This clone appeared a single time. The gene calls are TRBV7-2 and TRBJ1-1, with 12 bases identical to TRBD1. The germline CDR1 and CDR2 sequences are SGHTA and FQGNSA. The CDR3 contains 15 residues. V lost 4 bases, J lost 6 bases, and 6 bases stayed unmatched. DNA of the CDR3: TGTGCCAGCAGCTGGGGGGGACAGGGGGCCCCTGAAGCTTTCTTT. It translates to CASSWGGQGAPEAFF.

This clone occurred once. The chain joins TRBV10-2 to TRBJ2-4; 8 nucleotides match TRBD2. V lost 7 bases and J lost 9; bases outside the gene matches: 2. CDR1 is WSHSY, CDR2 SAAADI, per germline. This CDR3 is 11 amino acids long. This chain's CDR3 is CASNLAGIQYF. The CDR3 DNA reads TGCGCCAGCAATCTAGCGGGCATTCAGTACTTC.

The chain recombines TRBV27 with TRBJ2-3, with D maybe TRBD2 (5 bases). Germline values: CDR1 MNHEY, CDR2 SMNVEV (reference sequence). The CDR3 is made up of 15 amino acids. V dropped 5 bases and J dropped 4 bases, with 16 bases sitting between them. CDR3: CASSHGPGSADTQYF. CDR3 bases: TGTGCCAGCAGTCATGGCCCGGGATCCGCAGATACGCAGTATTTT.

The rearrangement joins TRBV5-6 to TRBJ1-4; TRBD1 matches 7 bases. V lost 4 bases and J lost 8; bases outside the gene matches: 14. There are 16 residues in the CDR3. Germline V gene sequence: CDR1 SGHDT, CDR2 YYEEEE. CDR3 amino acids: CASSIGGGRELEKLFF. CDR3 nucleotide sequence: TGTGCCAGCAGCATTGGAGGGGGCAGGGAATTGGAAAAACTGTTTTTT.

The V and J genes are TRBV10-3 and TRBJ1-2; D gene unclear. This CDR3 comprises 15 residues. The V end was cut by 2 bases, the J end by 0 bases, with 10 bases between. Per germline, CDR1 ENHRY and CDR2 SYGVKD. In nucleotides, the CDR3 is TGTGCCATCAGTGAGGAGGAGGGTGCTAACTATGGCTACACCTTC. Translating it yields CAISEEEGANYGYTF.

On this clone: In the same sample, other DNA sequences code for this CDR3. CDR3 DNA sequence: TGTGCCAGCAGCGTAGACGGGGGATCCTACAATGAGCAGTTCTTC. It codes for CASSVDGGSYNEQFF. The chain carries TRBV9 and TRBJ2-1; D is perhaps TRBD2 (6 bases). V gave up 0 bases and J gave up 1 base, with 8 bases separating them. Germline assignment: CDR1 SGDLS and CDR2 YYNGEE. The CDR3 contains 15 residues.

V usage is TRBV7-9 and J usage is TRBJ2-5; D uncertain. V lost 5 bases, J lost 0 bases, and 7 bases lay in between. The CDR3 has 13 residues. Germline V CDR1 and CDR2: SEHNR, FQNEAQ (reference sequence). The CDR3 nucleotides are TGTGCCAGCAGCCAGGTCTACCAAGAGACCCAGTACTTC. Protein product: CASSQVYQETQYF.

The chain links TRBV9 to TRBJ1-2, with no clear D. The V and J ends lost 5 bases and 4 bases respectively, with 12 bases between them. This CDR3 comprises 13 residues. Germline V lookup: CDR1 SGDLS, CDR2 YYNGEE. Here the CDR3 DNA reads TGTGCCAGCAGTCCTATGAATCTCTATGGCTACACCTTC. It codes for CASSPMNLYGYTF.

This rearrangement joins TRBV6-5 to TRBJ2-3, with D maybe TRBD2 (6 bases). V lost 9 bases and J lost 0, with 16 bases in between. The germline CDR1 and CDR2 sequences are MNHEY and SVGAGI. The CDR3 runs 15 residues. The CDR3 here is CASKYRDLSTDTQYF. DNA of the CDR3: TGTGCCAGTAAATACCGGGACTTGAGCACAGATACGCAGTATTTT.

The chain carries TRBV18 and TRBJ2-5; D may be TRBD2 (6 bases). Germline V gene data show CDR1 as KGHSH and CDR2 as LQKENI. The CDR3 has 13 amino acids. The V end lost 3 bases, the J end lost 4 bases, and 9 bases lay between the germline ends. CDR3 sequence (DNA): TGTGCCAGCTCACCCGGAGGGATAGAGACCCAGTACTTC. It encodes CASSPGGIETQYF.

This sequence joins TRBV11-2 and TRBJ1-5; no firm D call. Deletions cut 5 bases from V and 9 bases from J, with 14 bases between. CDR3 length: 13 amino acids. Germline V gene sequence: CDR1 SGHAT, CDR2 FQNNGV. The DNA of the CDR3 is TGTGCCAGCAGCCGAGGACCTAACCGGCCCCAGCATTTT. This translates into CASSRGPNRPQHF.

This chain connects TRBV11-1 to TRBJ2-2; D perhaps matches TRBD1 (5 bases). The CDR3 totals 14 residues. V lost 5 bases and J lost 5, with 12 bases in between. Germline CDR1 SGHAT, CDR2 FQDESV (reference sequence). The CDR3 DNA follows: TGTGCCAGCAGCCCCGGGCAGGGAACCGGGGAGCTGTTTTTT. Protein: CASSPGQGTGELFF. Using reference TRBV11-1 and TRBJ2-2 for the parts outside the CDR3, the full variable domain is EAEVAQSPRYKITEKSQAVAFWCDPISGHATLYWYRQILGQGPELLVQFQDESVVDDSQLPKDRFSAERLKGVDSTLKIQPAELGDSAMYLCASSPGQGTGELFFGEGSRLTVL.

With regard to this clone: This CDR3 is also generated by other DNA sequences in the sample. The CDR3 sequence is CASSQERGRAYEQYF. The CDR3 nucleotides read TGCGCCAGCAGCCAAGAGCGGGGAAGAGCCTACGAGCAGTACTTC. V is TRBV4-3 and J is TRBJ2-7, with a tentative D call TRBD2 (6 bases). Germline CDR1 LGHNA, CDR2 YSLEER. The germline V and J ends were trimmed by 0 bases and 2 bases, with 11 bases remaining between them. This CDR3 is built from 15 residues.

The chain employs TRBV7-6 and TRBJ2-5, with D perhaps matching TRBD2 (5 bases). V lost 5 bases to trimming and J lost 3 bases, with 13 bases between them. This CDR3 has 14 amino acids. The germline V gene has CDR1 SGHVS and CDR2 FNYEAQ. The chain's CDR3 is CASSDTSLEETQYF. CDR3 DNA sequence: TGTGCCAGCAGCGACACTAGTCTGGAAGAGACCCAGTACTTC.

The CDR3 sequence: CASSRAELPSTDTQYF. Here the CDR3 DNA reads TGTGCCAGCAGCAGGGCGGAGCTCCCTAGCACAGATACGCAGTATTTT. The rearrangement joins TRBV7-9 to TRBJ2-3; D not certain. The CDR3 has 16 amino acids. Trimming left V 5 bases short and J 0 bases short, with 15 bases between. Germline V gene data show CDR1 as SEHNR and CDR2 as FQNEAQ (reference sequence).

The rearrangement uses TRBV11-1 and TRBJ2-7, with D possibly being TRBD1 (6 bases). The V and J ends lost 3 bases and 0 bases respectively, with 9 bases between them. Germline CDR1 and CDR2: SGHAT and FQDESV (reference sequence). This CDR3 contains 14 residues. The CDR3 DNA reads as TGTGCCAGCAGCTTTACAGGGAGCTCCTACGAGCAGTACTTC. Translating it yields CASSFTGSSYEQYF.

The chain is built from TRBV29-1 and TRBJ1-1; D gene ambiguous. The germline V and J ends were trimmed by 3 bases and 3 bases, with 8 bases remaining between them. The CDR3 loop spans 12 amino acids. Per germline, CDR1 SQVTM and CDR2 ANQGSEA. The CDR3 is CSVEWRDTEAFF. The CDR3 DNA reads as TGCAGCGTTGAGTGGAGGGACACTGAAGCTTTCTTT.

The V gene is TRBV19, the J gene TRBJ1-5, with D unclear. Germline loops: CDR1 LNHDA, CDR2 SQIVND (reference sequence). This CDR3 is 14 amino acids long. The germline V and J ends were trimmed by 3 bases and 12 bases, with 18 bases remaining between them. The CDR3 nucleotides are TGTGCCAGTAGTATGCGGGCCCCATATTCTAGCCAGCATTTT. Translation gives CASSMRAPYSSQHF. Full variable domain (remainder filled in from reference TRBV19 and TRBJ1-5): DGGITQSPKYLFRKEGQNVTLSCEQNLNHDAMYWYRQDPGQGLRLIYYSQIVNDFQKGDIAEGYSVSREKKESFPLTVTSAQKNPTAFYLCASSMRAPYSSQHFGDGTRLSIL.

For the CDR3, the DNA is TGTGCCAGCAGCGCAAGCGGGATAGCTTACAATGAGCAGTTCTTC. It is translated as CASSASGIAYNEQFF. The rearrangement uses TRBV9 and TRBJ2-1, with 7 bases aligning to TRBD2. The germline CDR1 and CDR2 sequences are SGDLS and YYNGEE. CDR3 size: 15 residues. Losses at the gene ends were 3 bases for V and 4 bases for J; bases not matched to a gene: 7. Looking up the rest from reference TRBV9 and TRBJ2-1 gives the full variable domain: DSGVTQTPKHLITATGQRVTLRCSPRSGDLSVYWYQQSLDQGLQFLIQYYNGEERAKGNILERFSAQQFPDLHSELNLSSLELGDSALYFCASSASGIAYNEQFFGPGTRLTVL.

V and J are TRBV28 and TRBJ2-3; D is unclear. Deletions cut 4 bases from V and 0 bases from J, with 14 bases between. Germline assignment: CDR1 MDHEN and CDR2 SYDVKM. The CDR3 extends over 16 amino acids. CDR3: CASSWGPGGSTDTQYF. The DNA of the CDR3 is TGTGCCAGCAGTTGGGGTCCTGGTGGCAGCACAGATACGCAGTATTTT.

The CDR3 bases are TGTGCCAGCAGCCTAGGGACAGGGGCCGACCAAGAGACCCAGTACTTC. It encodes CASSLGTGADQETQYF. The chain couples TRBV11-2 to TRBJ2-5; 10 positions match TRBD1. J gave up 0 bases and V 5 bases, and 6 bases lay outside the gene matches. CDR1 and CDR2 from the germline V gene are SGHAT and FQNNGV. This CDR3 region has 16 residues.

This chain connects TRBV19 to TRBJ1-1; no clear D gene. The V and J ends lost 2 bases and 10 bases respectively, with 14 bases between them. The CDR3 is 13 residues long. From germline, CDR1 is LNHDA and CDR2 SQIVND (reference sequence). In DNA, the CDR3 is TGTGCCAGTAGTATATCAGAGATGAGAGGAGCTTTCTTT. Translated: CASSISEMRGAFF. Combining the CDR3 with reference TRBV19 and TRBJ1-1 gives the whole variable domain DGGITQSPKYLFRKEGQNVTLSCEQNLNHDAMYWYRQDPGQGLRLIYYSQIVNDFQKGDIAEGYSVSREKKESFPLTVTSAQKNPTAFYLCASSISEMRGAFFGQGTRLTVV.

The chain employs TRBV30 and TRBJ2-7; D gene ambiguous. The CDR3 has 13 amino acids. Germline values: CDR1 GTSNPN, CDR2 SVGIG (reference sequence). V was trimmed by 0 bases and J by 5 bases, leaving 11 bases between them. In DNA, the CDR3 is TGTGCCTGGAGTGTACATGGTGGCGACGAGCAGTACTTC. Translated, it gives CAWSVHGGDEQYF.

V is TRBV27 and J is TRBJ2-2; 11 nucleotides line up with TRBD1. This CDR3 comprises 15 residues. Trimming cost V 2 bases and J 4 bases; bases outside gene matches: 0. CDR1 is MNHEY, CDR2 SMNVEV, per germline (reference sequence). The CDR3 protein is CASSLGTGGTGELFF. CDR3 DNA sequence: TGTGCCAGCAGTTTAGGGACAGGGGGCACCGGGGAGCTGTTTTTT.

The V call is TRBV30, the J call TRBJ2-7; TRBD2 aligns across 10 bases. The CDR3 runs 15 residues. CDR1 GTSNPN and CDR2 SVGIG come from the germline V gene (reference sequence). V lost 5 bases, J lost 0 bases, and 7 bases stayed unmatched. The CDR3 spells CAWGNLAGVSYEQYF. The CDR3 DNA is TGTGCCTGGGGGAATCTAGCGGGAGTCTCCTACGAGCAGTACTTC. Based on the CDR3 plus reference TRBV30 and TRBJ2-7, the full variable domain is SQTIHQWPATLVQPVGSPLSLECTVEGTSNPNLYWYRQAAGRGLQLLFYSVGIGQISSEVPQNLSASRPQDRQFILSSKKLLLSDSGFYLCAWGNLAGVSYEQYFGPGTRLTVT.